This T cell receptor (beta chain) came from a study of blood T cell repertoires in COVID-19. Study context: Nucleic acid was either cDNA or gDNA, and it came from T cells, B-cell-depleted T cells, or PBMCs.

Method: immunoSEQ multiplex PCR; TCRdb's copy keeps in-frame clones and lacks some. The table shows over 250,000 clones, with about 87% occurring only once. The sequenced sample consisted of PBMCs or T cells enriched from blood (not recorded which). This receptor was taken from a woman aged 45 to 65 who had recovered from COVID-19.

The DNA of the CDR3 is TGTGCCACCATGACTAGCGGCTCCTACAATGAGCAGTTCTTC. The encoded protein is CATMTSGSYNEQFF. The chain links TRBV10-3 to TRBJ2-1; 9 nucleotides align to TRBD2. The germline V gene encodes CDR1 ENHRY and CDR2 SYGVKD. Trimming removed 10 bases from V and 0 bases from J; junction bases left unmatched: 4. This CDR3 comprises 14 residues.